What follows is one TCR beta chain and its context. The target of this receptor is not known. No base-level quality is on record; no much larger clone is a single base apart. The sample belongs to a study of blood T cell repertoires in COVID-19 (dated by TCRdb to 2018 to 2020). Regarding the study in general: The collaborator samples originated in the United States, Italy and Spain and spanned the acute and convalescent phases of COVID-19. The dataset comprised deeply sampled blood TCRbeta repertoires from subjects exposed to, actively infected with, or recovered from COVID-19. Sample metadata almost always included a de-identified subject ID, COVID-19 status, age in years and sex. HLA class I and class II types, where available, came from metadata supplied by the sample provider rather than from assay-based typing. The material from the prospective study consisted of cDNA or gDNA derived from T cells, B-cell-depleted T cells, or PBMCs. The repertoires were released in a freely available public database intended as a resource for research on the immune response to SARS-CoV-2. Samples were obtained from the ongoing ImmuneRACE study (first 160 participants) and from about 1,300 subjects provided by 6 global collaborators. Broader findings and caveats from the paper: How much clinical and demographic metadata was included differed by source and by participant, and the metadata was provided uncurated.

Participants in the prospective study were aged roughly 18 to 100 years, lived in some 24 United States geographic areas, and enrolled through a virtual design. Cohort assignment in the prospective study relied on participant-reported clinical history from a screening survey and a study questionnaire. In the prospective study, mobile phlebotomists collected whole blood, serum and a nasopharyngeal or oropharyngeal swab from each participant. Over a roughly two-month period, participants in the prospective study had the option of providing additional blood draws and questionnaires. Blood samples from the prospective study were shipped frozen or at room temperature prior to DNA extraction. TCRbeta CDR3 regions were amplified from genomic DNA by means of the immunoSEQ Assay, a bias-controlled multiplex PCR. The original methods were these. The number of nucleated cells in each sample was estimated by amplification of reference gene primers within the assay. To quantify the absolute abundance of each unique TCRbeta CDR3 rearrangement, sequence reads were collapsed and filtered. Productive Simpson clonality was computed per sample as the square root of Simpson's diversity index over productive rearrangements. As stored in TCRdb, this immuneACCESS dataset retains in-frame rearrangements with V and J assigned. A fraction of the clones does not appear; measured against another copy, unresolved V genes explain less than half of the discrepancy, and the remainder lacks a known reason. That table supplies the V and J calls and clone size; D and trimming were determined from the DNA. Here the sample has about 400,000 clones; roughly 90% occur a single time. 0.9% to 1% of the sample goes to the ten largest clones.

The sample taken for sequencing was PBMCs or T cells enriched from blood (not recorded which). This clonotype was obtained from a woman aged 25 to 45 with acute COVID-19.

This receptor carries the CDR3 CASKPGQGAAGYTF. The nucleotide sequence reads TGCGCCAGCAAACCGGGACAGGGGGCTGCTGGCTACACCTTC. The chain joins TRBV10-2 to TRBJ1-2, and 12 bases in between align with TRBD1. V and J are trimmed by 7 bases and 7 bases, and the gene matches miss 7 bases of the junction. CDR1 and CDR2, per the germline V gene, are WSHSY and SAAADI. Including cysteine and phenylalanine, the CDR3 has 14 amino acids. Just the 42-base CDR3 DNA is kept, in frame starting at base 1.